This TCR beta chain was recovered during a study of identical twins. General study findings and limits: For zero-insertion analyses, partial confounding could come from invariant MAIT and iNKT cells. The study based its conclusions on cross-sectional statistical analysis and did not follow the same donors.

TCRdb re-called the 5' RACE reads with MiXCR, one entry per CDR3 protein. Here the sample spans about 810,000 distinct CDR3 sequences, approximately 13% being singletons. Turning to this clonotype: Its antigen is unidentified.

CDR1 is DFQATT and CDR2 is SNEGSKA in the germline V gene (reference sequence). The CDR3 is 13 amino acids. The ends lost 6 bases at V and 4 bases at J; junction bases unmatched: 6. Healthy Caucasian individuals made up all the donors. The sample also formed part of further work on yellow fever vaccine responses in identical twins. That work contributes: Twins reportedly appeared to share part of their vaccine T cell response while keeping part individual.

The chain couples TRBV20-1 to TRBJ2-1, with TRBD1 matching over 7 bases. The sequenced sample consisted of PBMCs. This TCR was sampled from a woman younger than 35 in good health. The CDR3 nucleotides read TGCAGTGCCACAGGGGCCCTATACAATGAGCAGTTCTTC. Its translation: CSATGALYNEQFF.